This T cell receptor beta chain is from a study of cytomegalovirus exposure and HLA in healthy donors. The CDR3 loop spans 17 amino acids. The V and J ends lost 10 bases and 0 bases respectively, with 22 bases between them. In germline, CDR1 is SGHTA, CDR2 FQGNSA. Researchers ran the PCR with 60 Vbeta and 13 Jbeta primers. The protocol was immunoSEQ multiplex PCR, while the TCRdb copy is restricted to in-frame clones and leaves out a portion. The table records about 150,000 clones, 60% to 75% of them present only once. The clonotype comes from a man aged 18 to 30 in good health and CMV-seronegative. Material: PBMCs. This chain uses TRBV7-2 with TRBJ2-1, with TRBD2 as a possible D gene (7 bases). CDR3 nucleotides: TGTGCCAAAGAAGGGAGGGGGGGCCCGACCTCCTACAATGAGCAGTTCTTC. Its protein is CAKEGRGGPTSYNEQFF.